The TCR beta chain described here comes from a study of blood T cell repertoires in COVID-19. Turning to the study itself: Sample material is recorded as cDNA or gDNA derived from T cells, B-cell-depleted T cells, or PBMCs.

Assay used: immunoSEQ multiplex PCR; TCRdb lists only in-frame clones, some missing. Here the sample spans around 140,000 clones, under 90% being singletons. Across 24 US areas, participants ranged in age from roughly 18 to 95 years. Participant-reported clinical history was the basis for cohort assignment. This CDR3 is 16 amino acids long. V was cut by 3 bases and J by 3 bases, with 17 bases left in between. Germline CDR1 reads SGHRS; CDR2 reads YFSETQ. The V gene is TRBV5-1, the J gene TRBJ2-3, with D perhaps TRBD2 (7 bases). The TCR comes from a man aged 40-55 years with acute COVID-19. The sample was PBMCs or T cells enriched from blood (not recorded which). The CDR3 DNA is TGCGCCAGCAGCTGGAGGGGGACGGGACTAACAGATACGCAGTATTTT. Its protein product is CASSWRGTGLTDTQYF.